This T cell receptor beta chain was captured by sequencing in a study of technical replicates of blood from several donors. TCRdb's copy holds only in-frame clones and misses some; the assay was immunoSEQ multiplex PCR. Of about 49,000 clones listed, roughly 90% are singletons. Germline V gene data show CDR1 as SGHTA and CDR2 as FQGNSA. V was clipped by 5 bases and J by 8 bases; unmatched bases: 8. The CDR3 length is 15 residues. The genes are TRBV7-2 and TRBJ2-1; TRBD2 matches 11 bases. Sequenced: PBMCs. This clonotype was sampled from a human donor in good health. Some clones in this sample may be carry-over from other donors' samples. The CDR3 sequence: CASSDSGGALHEQFF. The CDR3 region has the DNA TGTGCCAGCAGCGATAGCGGGGGGGCCCTTCATGAGCAGTTCTTC.